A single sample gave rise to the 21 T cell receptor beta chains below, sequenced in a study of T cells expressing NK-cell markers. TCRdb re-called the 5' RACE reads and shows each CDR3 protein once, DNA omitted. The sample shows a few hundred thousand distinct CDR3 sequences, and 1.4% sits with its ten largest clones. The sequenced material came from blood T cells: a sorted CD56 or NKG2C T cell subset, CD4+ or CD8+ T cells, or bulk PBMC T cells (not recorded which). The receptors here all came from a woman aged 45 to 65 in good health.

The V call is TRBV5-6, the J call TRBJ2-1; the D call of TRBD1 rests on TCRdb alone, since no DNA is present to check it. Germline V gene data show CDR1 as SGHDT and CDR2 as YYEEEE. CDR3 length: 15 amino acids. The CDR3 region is CASSWPGTGANEQFF.

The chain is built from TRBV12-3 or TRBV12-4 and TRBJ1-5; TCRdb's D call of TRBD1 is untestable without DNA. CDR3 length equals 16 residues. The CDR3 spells CASSLAGAGINQPQHF.

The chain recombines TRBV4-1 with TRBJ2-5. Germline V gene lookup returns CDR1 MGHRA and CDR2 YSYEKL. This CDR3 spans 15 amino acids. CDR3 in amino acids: CASSSIIAYQETQYF.

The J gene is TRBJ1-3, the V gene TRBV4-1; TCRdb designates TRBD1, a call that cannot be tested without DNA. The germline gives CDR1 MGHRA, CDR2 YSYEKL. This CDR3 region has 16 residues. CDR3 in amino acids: CASSRGQGYSGNTIYF.

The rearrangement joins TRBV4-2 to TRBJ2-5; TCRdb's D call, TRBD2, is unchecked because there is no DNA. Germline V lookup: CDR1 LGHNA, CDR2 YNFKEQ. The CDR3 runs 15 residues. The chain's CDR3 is CASSQEFGLARTQYF.

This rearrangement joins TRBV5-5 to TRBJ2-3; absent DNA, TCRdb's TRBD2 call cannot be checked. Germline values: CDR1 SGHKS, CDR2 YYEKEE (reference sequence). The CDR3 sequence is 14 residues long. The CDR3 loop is CASSLDARADTQYF.

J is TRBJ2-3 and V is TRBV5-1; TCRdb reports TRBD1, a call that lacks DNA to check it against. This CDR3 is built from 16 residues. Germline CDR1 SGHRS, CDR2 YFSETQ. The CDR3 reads CASSSDGRTSTDTQYF. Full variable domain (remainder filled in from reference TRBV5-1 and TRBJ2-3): KAGVTQTPRYLIKTRGQQVTLSCSPISGHRSVSWYQQTPGQGLQFLFEYFSETQRNKGNFPGRFSGRQFSNSRSEMNVSTLELGDSALYLCASSSDGRTSTDTQYFGPGTRLTVL.

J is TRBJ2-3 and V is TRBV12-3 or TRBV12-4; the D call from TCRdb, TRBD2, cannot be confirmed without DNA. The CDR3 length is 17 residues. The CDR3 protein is CASSLGGGLRGTDTQYF.

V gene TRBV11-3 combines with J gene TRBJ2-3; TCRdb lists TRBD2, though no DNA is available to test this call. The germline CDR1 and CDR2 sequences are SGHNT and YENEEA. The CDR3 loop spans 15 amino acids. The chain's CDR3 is CASSPRAGTVVTQYF.

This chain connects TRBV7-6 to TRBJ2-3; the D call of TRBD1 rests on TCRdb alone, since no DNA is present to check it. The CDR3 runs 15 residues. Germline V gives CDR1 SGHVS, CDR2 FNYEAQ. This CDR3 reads CASSLDPGSTDTQYF.

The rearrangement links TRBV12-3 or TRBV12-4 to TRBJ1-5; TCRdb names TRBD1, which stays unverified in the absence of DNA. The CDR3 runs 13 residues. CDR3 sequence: CASRAFSNQPQHF.

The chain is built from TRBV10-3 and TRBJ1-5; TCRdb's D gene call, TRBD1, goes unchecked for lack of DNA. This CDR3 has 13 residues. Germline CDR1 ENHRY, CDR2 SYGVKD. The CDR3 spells CAISNRVLEPQHF.

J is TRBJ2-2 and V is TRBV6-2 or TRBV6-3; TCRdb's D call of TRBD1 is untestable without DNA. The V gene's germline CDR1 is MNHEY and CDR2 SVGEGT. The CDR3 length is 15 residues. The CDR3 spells CASRPGQINTGELFF.

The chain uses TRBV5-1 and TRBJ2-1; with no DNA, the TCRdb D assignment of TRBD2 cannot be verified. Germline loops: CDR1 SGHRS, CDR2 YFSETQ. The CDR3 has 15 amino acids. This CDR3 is CASSLARDWKNEQFF.

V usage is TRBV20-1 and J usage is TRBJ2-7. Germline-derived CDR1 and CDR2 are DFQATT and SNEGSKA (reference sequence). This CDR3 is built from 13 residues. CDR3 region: CSARSPRSYEQYF.

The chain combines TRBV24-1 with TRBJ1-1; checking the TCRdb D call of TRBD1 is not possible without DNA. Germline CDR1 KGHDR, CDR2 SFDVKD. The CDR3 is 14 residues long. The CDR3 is CATSEPGVGTEAFF.

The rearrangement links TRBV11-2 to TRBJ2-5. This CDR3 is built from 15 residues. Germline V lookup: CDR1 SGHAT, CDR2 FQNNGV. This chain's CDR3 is CASSAAGGHQETQYF.

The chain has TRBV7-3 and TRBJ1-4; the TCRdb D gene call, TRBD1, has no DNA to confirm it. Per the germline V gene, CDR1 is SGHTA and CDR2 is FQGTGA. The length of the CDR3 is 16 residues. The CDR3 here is CASSPPPDRAGEKLFF.

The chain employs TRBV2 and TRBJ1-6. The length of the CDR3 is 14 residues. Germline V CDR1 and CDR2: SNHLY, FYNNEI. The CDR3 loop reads CASSEDLSYSPLHF. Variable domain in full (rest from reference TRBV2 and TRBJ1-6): EPEVTQTPSHQVTQMGQEVILRCVPISNHLYFYWYRQILGQKVEFLVSFYNNEISEKSEIFDDQFSVERPDGSNFTLKIRSTKLEDSAMYFCASSEDLSYSPLHFGNGTRLTVT.

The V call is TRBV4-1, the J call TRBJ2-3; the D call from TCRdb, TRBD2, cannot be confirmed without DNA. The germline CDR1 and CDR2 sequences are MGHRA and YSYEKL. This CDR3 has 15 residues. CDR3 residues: CASSQYSGRADTQYF.

CDR3 residues: CASSLGHLAGGRYTDTQYF. This chain uses TRBV11-3 with TRBJ2-3; TCRdb's assignment of TRBD2 cannot be checked, as there is no DNA. CDR1 is SGHNT, CDR2 YENEEA, per germline. The CDR3 covers 19 residues.